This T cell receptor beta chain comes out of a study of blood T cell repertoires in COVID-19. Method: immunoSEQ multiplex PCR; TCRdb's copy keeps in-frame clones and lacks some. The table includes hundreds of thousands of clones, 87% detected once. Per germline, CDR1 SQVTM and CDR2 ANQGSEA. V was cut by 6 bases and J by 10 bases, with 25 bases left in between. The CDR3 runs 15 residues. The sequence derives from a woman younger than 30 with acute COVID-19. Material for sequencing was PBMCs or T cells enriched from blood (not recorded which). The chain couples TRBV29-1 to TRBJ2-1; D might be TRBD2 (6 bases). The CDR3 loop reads CSVAPAWREAAEQFF. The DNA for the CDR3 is TGCAGCGTGGCGCCGGCGTGGAGGGAGGCCGCCGAGCAGTTCTTC.